The rows below give T cell receptor beta chains drawn from one sample of a study of tumor and adjacent non-tumor tissue in lung cancer. TCRdb re-called the multiplex PCR reads through MiXCR, storing one row per CDR3 protein. The sample includes under 150,000 distinct CDR3 sequences, around 61% of them seen just once. The sequencing input was lung tumor tissue. All receptors come from a man aged 60-69 years with small cell lung cancer. Both conserved end residues are part of each CDR3. D genes are given only for firm matches. Clone size is stated in some rows and not others, as once, few, many or a class when expanded.

clone size	D gene	V gene	J gene	CDR3 protein	CDR3 DNA
NA	NA	TRBV6-5	TRBJ2-3	CASSYLTTRGRADTQYF	TGTGCCAGCAGTTACTTAACTACTAGGGGGAGAGCAGATACGCAGTATTTT
NA	NA	TRBV4-1	TRBJ2-6	CASSQEGSSGANVLTF	TGCGCCAGCAGCCAAGAGGGGAGCTCTGGGGCCAACGTCCTGACTTTC
NA	NA	TRBV6-5	TRBJ1-1	CASSQQGTLNTEAFF	TGTGCCAGCAGCCAACAGGGTACGTTGAACACTGAAGCTTTCTTT
NA	NA	TRBV11-3	TRBJ2-3	CASSLMVNTDAQYF	TGTGCCAGCAGTTTAATGGTAAACACAGATGCGCAGTATTTT
many	TRBD2	TRBV12-3/TRBV12-4	TRBJ2-7	CASSLARLAGVYEQYF	TGTGCCAGCAGTTTAGCCCGACTAGCGGGAGTGTACGAGCAGTACTTC
NA	TRBD2	TRBV24-1	TRBJ2-1	CVTSDPSGATYNEQFF	TGTGTCACCAGTGATCCTAGCGGAGCTACGTACAATGAGCAGTTCTTC
NA	NA	TRBV10-2	TRBJ2-5	CANSETGQGTQYF	TGCGCCAACAGTGAGACGGGTCAGGGGACCCAATACTTC
NA	NA	TRBV6-1	TRBJ1-1	CVSSYDPGLAINETFF	TGTGTCAGCAGTTACGACCCCGGACTTGCGATTAATGAAACTTTTTTT
NA	NA	TRBV12-3/TRBV12-4	TRBJ2-7	CASSRQMRYEQYF	TGTGCCAGCAGCCGACAGATGAGGTACGAGCAGTACTTC
many	TRBD1	TRBV6-6	TRBJ1-5	CASSPGQGVSQPQHF	TGTGCCAGCAGTCCGGGACAGGGGGTTAGTCAGCCCCAGCATTTT
NA	NA	TRBV7-9	TRBJ2-1	CASSSIDNEQFF	TGCGCCAGCAGCTCGATAGACAATGAGCAGTTCTTC
many	TRBD2	TRBV6-1	TRBJ2-2	CASRAGPRTGELFF	TGTGCCAGCAGAGCGGGACCGCGAACCGGGGAGCTGTTTTTT
NA	NA	TRBV11-2	TRBJ2-2	CASSLGFGEVTGELFF	TGTGCCAGCAGCTTGGGCTTTGGGGAAGTTACCGGGGAACTGTTTTTT
few	TRBD2	TRBV11-2	TRBJ2-3	CASSLVRVGGPNTQYF	TGTGCCAGTAGCTTAGTGCGAGTGGGAGGGCCAAATACGCAGTATTTT
NA	NA	TRBV11-3	TRBJ2-1	CASSLSPVGVWSSEQFF	TGTGCCAGCAGCTTAAGCCCGGTCGGGGTATGGTCGAGTGAACAGTTTTTC
NA	TRBD1	TRBV11-3	TRBJ1-2	CATNPLGQNYAYTF	TGTGCCACCAACCCCCTGGGACAGAACTATGCCTACACCTTC
NA	TRBD2	TRBV4-2	TRBJ2-3	CASSQDGLAGSITDMQYF	TGCGCCAGCAGCCAAGACGGACTAGCGGGATCCATTACAGATATGCAGTATTTT
NA	TRBD1	TRBV6-2/TRBV6-3	TRBJ1-2	CASSALDRVRREGYTF	TGTGCCAGCAGTGCCCTCGACAGGGTAAGAAGAGAAGGCTACACCTTC
NA	NA	TRBV6-6	TRBJ1-1	CARCYVPGLTVSEAFF	TGTGCCAGATGCTACGTCCCCGGACTTACGGTTAGTGAAGCTTTCTTT
NA	TRBD1	TRBV5-5	TRBJ1-2	CASSLTPPGQGRGYTF	TGTGCCAGCAGCTTGACTCCCCCGGGACAGGGAAGAGGCTACACCTTC
medium-sized	NA	TRBV11-2	TRBJ2-5	CASSSPPGETQYF	TGTGCCAGCAGCTCCCCACCCGGGGAGACCCAGTACTTC
NA	NA	TRBV6-6	TRBJ1-6	CASSYPPGRGANSPLHF	TGTGCCAGCAGTTACCCCCCTGGGCGGGGGGCCAATTCACCCCTCCACTTT
NA	NA	TRBV11-1	TRBJ1-2	CASRLDGTYGYTF	TGTGCCAGCAGATTGGATGGGACGTATGGTTACACCTTC
many	TRBD1	TRBV11-2	TRBJ2-5	CASSRTGLETQYF	TGTGCCAGCAGCCGGACAGGGTTGGAGACCCAGTACTTC
NA	TRBD2	TRBV20-1	TRBJ2-1	CSASVLAANSYNEQSF	TGCAGTGCTAGCGTACTAGCGGCAAACTCCTACAATGAGCAATCCTTC
NA	NA	TRBV20-1	TRBJ2-5	CGAPTTTGGAQYF	TGCGGTGCTCCAACTACTACAGGGGGGGCCCAGTACTTC
NA	TRBD2	TRBV20-1	TRBJ2-1	CNAEPGLGIGVRFF	TGCAATGCTGAGCCGGGACTAGGTATAGGGGTGCGGTTCTTC
NA	NA	TRBV11-2	TRBJ1-6	CASTFGTVSYNSPLHF	TGTGCCAGCACCTTCGGTACAGTTTCCTATAATTCACCCCTCCACTTT
NA	NA	TRBV5-1	TRBJ2-5	CASSLVRGQETQYF	TGCGCCAGCAGCTTGGTCAGGGGACAAGAGACCCAGTACTTC
NA	NA	TRBV6-5	TRBJ2-1	CTSTGEEEQFF	TGTACCAGCACCGGGGAGGAGGAGCAGTTCTTC
few	NA	TRBV5-1	TRBJ2-1	CASRPTTNEQFF	TGCGCCAGCAGGCCAACCACGAATGAGCAGTTCTTC
many	TRBD1	TRBV11-2	TRBJ2-5	CASSSDRETQYF	TGTGCCAGCAGCTCGGACAGGGAGACCCAGTACTTC
NA	NA	TRBV20-1	TRBJ1-1	CSATPSTGAFF	TGCAGTGCCACCCCAAGCACTGGAGCTTTCTTT
NA	TRBD1	TRBV28	TRBJ2-1	CASSPLFGTGAYNEQFF	TGTGCGAGCAGTCCGTTGTTTGGGACAGGGGCCTACAATGAACAGTTCTTC
NA	NA	TRBV28	TRBJ2-3	CASSPGGESTDTQYF	TGTGCCAGCAGCCCCGGCGGGGAGAGCACAGATACGCAGTATTTT
NA	TRBD1	TRBV20-1	TRBJ1-3	CSAGTGDRGLATVYF	TGCAGTGCTGGAACCGGGGACAGGGGGCTTGCCACCGTATATTTT
few	NA	TRBV11-1	TRBJ2-5	CASNPDGETHYF	TGTGCCAGCAACCCGGACGGAGAGACCCATTACTTC
few	TRBD2	TRBV11-2	TRBJ2-1	CASSHGLAGRPYNEQFF	TGTGCCAGCAGCCACGGACTAGCGGGAAGGCCCTACAATGAGCAGTTCTTC
few	NA	TRBV10-3	TRBJ1-2	CAITKGGQGQGYTF	TGTGCCATCACCAAGGGGGGGCAGGGTCAGGGCTACACCTTC
NA	TRBD2	TRBV11-2	TRBJ2-1	CASSPKGLTYNGQFF	TGTGCCAGCAGCCCGAAGGGACTAACGTACAATGGGCAGTTCTTC
NA	NA	TRBV20-1	TRBJ2-2	CSVGGNSGELFF	TGCAGCGTAGGGGGGAACAGCGGGGAGCTGTTTTTT
NA	NA	TRBV11-3	TRBJ2-5	CTSSSASNRFGTQYF	TGTACCAGCAGCTCCGCAAGCAATCGGTTCGGGACCCAGTACTTC
once	TRBD1	TRBV12-3/TRBV12-4	TRBJ1-3	CATSHRGSWDTIYF	TGTGCCACCAGCCACAGGGGCAGTTGGGACACTATATATTTT
many	NA	TRBV20-1	TRBJ2-1	CSARVQRRDGEQFF	TGCAGTGCTAGGGTACAGAGAAGGGATGGTGAGCAGTTCTTC
many	NA	TRBV20-1	TRBJ1-5	CSARQGFGQPQHF	TGCAGTGCTAGACAGGGTTTTGGTCAGCCCCAGCATTTT
NA	NA	TRBV29-1	TRBJ1-5	CSVIGQGGQPHHF	TGCAGCGTTATTGGGCAGGGAGGTCAGCCCCACCATTTT
once	NA	TRBV4-1	TRBJ2-7	CASSQDVAETTSRYEQYF	TGCGCCAGCAGCCAAGATGTGGCGGAGACAACTTCTAGATACGAGCAGTACTTC